The 19 T cell receptor beta chains reported below all come from one sample, sequenced in a study of T cells in Graves' hyperthyroidism and ophthalmopathy. The source material, RNA transcripts, was used to amplify TCR beta CDR3 regions. In the first-round RT-PCR of the TCR CDR3, the HTBI primer set was used. Each CDR3 protein is one row after TCRdb ran MiXCR on the multiplex PCR reads. This table has about 270,000 distinct CDR3 sequences, approximately 23% appearing once. Sequenced input: blood. These receptor sequences come from a man aged 25-45 years with Graves' ophthalmopathy.

This clonotype occurred a few times. V usage is TRBV5-6 and J usage is TRBJ2-1, with TRBD2 matching over 15 bases. The V segment lost 4 bases and the J segment 2 bases; nucleotides outside the gene matches: 7. This CDR3 is built from 18 residues. CDR1 and CDR2 (germline): SGHDT, YYEEEE. CDR3 sequence (DNA): TGTGCCAGCAGCGGGGGACTAGCGGGAGGTCTCGCCTACAATGAGCAGTTCTTC. This gives the protein CASSGGLAGGLAYNEQFF.

This clonotype occurred many times. The chain joins TRBV3-1 to TRBJ2-7; unclear D gene. V lost 4 bases to trimming and J lost 2 bases, with 9 bases between them. CDR1 LGHDT and CDR2 YNNKEL come from the germline V gene (reference sequence). The CDR3 runs 13 residues. The CDR3, as DNA: TGTGCCAGCAGCCGCGACGGAGCCTACGAGCAGTACTTC. It encodes CASSRDGAYEQYF.

This clonotype was picked up many times. The rearrangement joins TRBV5-1 to TRBJ2-3, with D maybe TRBD1 (6 bases). This CDR3 spans 16 amino acids. CDR1 SGHRS and CDR2 YFSETQ come from the germline V gene. V was shortened by 5 bases and J by 4 bases, with 20 bases between the two germline ends. The CDR3 loop reads CASRREPGHRPDTQYF. The CDR3 nucleotides read TGCGCCAGCAGGAGGGAGCCGGGACACCGCCCAGATACGCAGTATTTT.

This clonotype showed up many times. The chain has TRBV12-3 or TRBV12-4 and TRBJ1-1, with D perhaps TRBD1 (5 bases). Between the trimmed V and J ends, which lost 5 bases and 1 base, there was a span of 17 bases. The CDR3 totals 16 residues. The CDR3 reads CASSPGTQLTNTEAFF. CDR3 nucleotides: TGTGCCAGCAGTCCCGGGACCCAATTGACGAACACTGAAGCTTTCTTT.

The chain joins TRBV6-6 to TRBJ2-1; D gene uncertain. V gave up 0 bases and J gave up 2 bases, with 8 bases separating them. Germline assignment: CDR1 MNHNY and CDR2 SVGAGI (reference sequence). The CDR3 consists of 15 residues. This CDR3 reads CASSYSQVTYNEQFF. The CDR3, as DNA: TGTGCCAGCAGTTACTCCCAGGTAACCTACAATGAGCAGTTCTTC.

This clonotype was seen once. The V and J genes are TRBV19 and TRBJ2-7; D possibly matches TRBD1 or TRBD2 (5 bases each). Trimming left V 3 bases short and J 6 bases short, with 18 bases between. Germline-derived CDR1 and CDR2 are LNHDA and SQIVND (reference sequence). The CDR3 is made up of 15 amino acids. CDR3 in DNA: TGTGCCAGTAGTATCGCACTAGTAAGGGGTGGCGAGCAGTACTTC. It yields the protein CASSIALVRGGEQYF.

This clonotype was seen repeatedly, ten times or more. Since a much larger clone is just one base distant, this may be a read error. The V gene is TRBV3-1, the J gene TRBJ2-7; D remains unclear. The ends were cut back, 3 bases at V and 0 bases at J, with 3 bases in the middle. The CDR3 is 12 residues long. Germline CDR1 is LGHDT and CDR2 is YNNKEL (reference sequence). CDR3 sequence reads: CASSHSSYEQYF. In DNA form, the CDR3 reads TGTGCCAGCAGCCACAGCTCCTACGAGCAGTACTTC.

This chain joins TRBV24-1 and TRBJ2-3; 7 bases are a match to TRBD2. This CDR3 has 15 amino acids. CDR1 KGHDR and CDR2 SFDVKD come from the germline V gene. The V gene end was trimmed by 0 bases and the J gene end by 6 bases; junction bases not matched to a gene: 5. Here the CDR3 DNA reads TGTGCCACCAGTGATTTGAAGGCGGGAGCCGATACGCAGTATTTT. This sequence encodes CATSDLKAGADTQYF.

This rearrangement joins TRBV5-1 to TRBJ1-6; the match to TRBD1 covers 8 bases. This CDR3 spans 17 amino acids. Germline lookup yields CDR1 SGHRS and CDR2 YFSETQ. V dropped 0 bases and J dropped 10; count of bases not matched to a gene: 12. CDR3 sequence: CASSLDDPGGLGSPLHF. The DNA for the CDR3 is TGCGCCAGCAGCTTGGACGACCCAGGGGGCCTCGGATCACCCCTCCACTTT.

This chain links TRBV27 with TRBJ2-7; 7 bases agree with TRBD2. V shed 0 bases and J 5 bases; nucleotides not matched to a gene: 7. The CDR3 loop spans 15 amino acids. The germline V gene has CDR1 MNHEY and CDR2 SMNVEV (reference sequence). CDR3 DNA sequence: TGTGCCAGCAGTTTATCGCGGGGGTTAAGAAACGAGCAGTACTTC. It specifies CASSLSRGLRNEQYF.

This clonotype was detected many times. The V and J genes are TRBV11-3 and TRBJ2-1, with D possibly matching TRBD2 (6 bases). The CDR3 is made up of 15 amino acids. Germline V gene sequence: CDR1 SGHNT, CDR2 YENEEA. The germline V and J ends were trimmed by 5 bases and 4 bases, with 15 bases remaining between them. Written as DNA, the CDR3 is TGTGCCAGCAGCACCCGCGGGACTCCTTACAATGAGCAGTTCTTC. Translation gives CASSTRGTPYNEQFF.

Ten or more counts support this clonotype. The chain recombines TRBV28 with TRBJ1-5, with TRBD1 as a possible D gene (6 bases). Looked up from germline, CDR1 is MDHEN and CDR2 is SYDVKM. Deletions cut 6 bases from V and 5 bases from J, with 14 bases between. This CDR3 is built from 14 residues. The CDR3 spells CASSRNRADQPQHF. In DNA, the CDR3 is TGTGCCAGCAGCCGAAACAGGGCGGATCAGCCCCAGCATTTT.

There are many counts of this clonotype. The chain employs TRBV2 and TRBJ1-5; D perhaps matches TRBD1 (6 bases). Trimming stripped 4 bases from V and 5 bases from J, with 9 bases between. The CDR3 runs 13 residues. CDR1 is SNHLY and CDR2 is FYNNEI in the germline V gene. CDR3 DNA: TGTGCCAGCAGTGCGGCAGGGGATCAGCCCCAGCATTTT. Translated: CASSAAGDQPQHF.

A note on this clonotype: The junction and the germline gene differ at one end; a read error may be behind it. This chain connects TRBV29-1 to TRBJ2-3, with 8 bases that match TRBD2. The CDR3 runs to 12 residues. CDR1 SQVTM and CDR2 ANQGSEA come from the germline V gene. The DNA of the CDR3 is TGCAGCTACAAGCGGGAGTCAGATGCGCAGTATTTT. Translated, it gives CSYKRESDAQYF.

The chain combines TRBV13 with TRBJ2-3; 11 bases match TRBD2. J lost 2 bases, V lost 6 bases, and 4 bases had no gene match. There are 15 residues in the CDR3. CDR1 is PRHDT, CDR2 FYEKMQ, per germline (reference sequence). The CDR3 reads CASRQGLAATDTQYF. Written as DNA, the CDR3 is TGTGCCAGCAGGCAGGGACTAGCGGCCACAGATACGCAGTATTTT.

The rearrangement uses TRBV6-1 and TRBJ2-7; D may be TRBD2 (6 bases). Germline lookup yields CDR1 MNHNS and CDR2 SASEGT. Trimming stripped 6 bases from V and 2 bases from J, with 14 bases between. CDR3 size: 14 residues. CDR3 sequence: CASSRAAGPYEQYF. CDR3 sequence (DNA): TGTGCCAGCAGCCGGGCAGCGGGCCCCTACGAGCAGTACTTC.

This clonotype was counted ten times or more. The rearrangement uses TRBV12-5 and TRBJ2-7; 10 bases match TRBD1. The V gene end was trimmed by 0 bases and the J gene end by 3 bases; junction bases not matched to a gene: 5. The germline V gene encodes CDR1 LGHNT and CDR2 FRNRAP. The CDR3 runs 16 residues. The chain's CDR3 is CASGLVLGTGVYEQYF. The CDR3 DNA is TGTGCTAGTGGTTTGGTACTGGGGACAGGGGTCTACGAGCAGTACTTC.

This clonotype was seen a few times. The rearrangement joins TRBV6-1 to TRBJ1-5; D not resolved. This CDR3 comprises 14 residues. V lost 5 bases and J 2 bases, leaving 10 bases between the germline ends. The germline V gene encodes CDR1 MNHNS and CDR2 SASEGT. Here the CDR3 DNA reads TGTGCCAGCAGTCGTGGGATGGGCAATCAGCCCCAGCATTTT. Protein product: CASSRGMGNQPQHF.

This clonotype was seen ten or more times. This chain joins TRBV3-1 and TRBJ1-1, with a possible D match to TRBD1 (6 bases). There are 13 residues in the CDR3. Germline loops: CDR1 LGHDT, CDR2 YNNKEL (reference sequence). V was shortened by 4 bases and J by 4 bases, with 10 bases between the two germline ends. In nucleotides, the CDR3 is TGTGCCAGCAGCCTTACAGGGATCACTGAAGCTTTCTTT. This sequence encodes CASSLTGITEAFF.